This note documents a single TCR beta chain sequence. Which antigen it targets is not known. Per-base qualities were not stored, and no clone one base away is much larger. Counted from cysteine to phenylalanine, this CDR3 has 13 amino acids. Here the CDR3 DNA is all that survives: 39 bases in frame from base 1. From the germline V gene (reference sequence), CDR1 is DFQATT and CDR2 is SNEGSKA. Trimmed from V: 6 bases; trimmed from J: 7 bases; junction bases lacking a gene match: 9. High-throughput TCR beta sequencing profiled peripheral blood CD8+ and CD4+ T cells from healthy donors, Susac syndrome patients and multiple sclerosis patients. The Susac syndrome patients fulfilled recently defined diagnostic criteria for either definite or probable disease. CD8+ TEMRA cells were enriched by FACS, while bulk CD8+ and CD4+ T cells were purified by magnetic negative isolation. Blood was collected in EDTA tubes and processed within 24 hours, with PBMCs isolated through density gradient centrifugation. PBMCs intended for TCR sequencing were cryopreserved in liquid nitrogen and thawed later in a water bath at 37 degrees C. The sorted or isolated CD4+, CD8+ and CD8+ TEMRA cells reached a purity of at least 90%.

The data derive from a study of CD8 T cells in Susac syndrome (dated by TCRdb to the late 2010s). At the level of the whole study: Among the sequenced Susac syndrome patients, more than five had clinically active disease and roughly 8 were in clinical remission. At blood withdrawal, Susac syndrome patients were therapy-naive, treated with corticosteroids (with IVIg additionally given to some), or treated with IVIg alone. The study used repertoire sequencing to test whether antigen drove CD8+ T cell activation and differentiation in Susac syndrome.

Here is what the overall study found, with its caveats: In the CD4+ T cell repertoire of Susac syndrome patients, clonal expansion was not detected. The TCR sequencing and HLA analysis was acknowledged to have included a relatively small number of individuals.

RNA was extracted using the RNeasy kit, and about 0.45 to 1 ug of the RNA was reverse transcribed with random hexamers. The immunoSEQ multiplex PCR assay, covering 54 Vbeta and 13 Jbeta segments, was used to amplify TCR beta CDR3 regions. PCR amplification bias was corrected by using a synthetic template baseline for primer optimization and computational correction. The original methods were these. Reads were annotated to V, D and J genes per IMGT and analyzed with immunoSEQ Analyzer, keeping only productive sequences. Clonality was calculated as one minus the Shannon entropy normalized by log2 of the number of productive unique sequences. For each patient and control, public and private clones were evaluated among the 100 most prevalent clones. A clone was defined as Susac-specific if it was absent from the healthy and MS cohorts, from roughly 1,000 published viral clones and from other ImmuneACCESS disease sequences. Starting from the raw public reads, TCRdb applied fastp trimming at Q25, assembled clones with MiXCR and retained in-frame beta chains. Under each unique CDR3 protein, matching rows form one entry showing the most common genes and DNA. The authors' filters were not applied to this entry. Here the sample has 200,000 or so distinct CDR3 sequences; approximately 94% occur a single time. Jointly, the top ten make up 0.098% of the sample.

The V and J genes are TRBV20-1 and TRBJ2-3; TRBD1 lines up with 8 middle nucleotides. The source of this sequence is a human donor with Susac syndrome. The sequenced material came from CD4+ T cells from PBMCs. The CDR3 protein is CSAAAGGANTQYF. The nucleotide sequence reads TGCAGTGCAGCGGCAGGGGGCGCGAATACGCAGTATTTT.